Listed below are T cell receptor beta chains from one sample, sequenced in a study of identifying expanded T cells in peripheral blood. Generated by immunoSEQ multiplex PCR, the TCRdb table keeps only in-frame clones and is missing some. The data contain around 70,000 clones, roughly 90% of them singletons. The sample comprised blood. The source of these receptors is a person between 18 and 75 years old in good health. The CDR3 runs from the conserved cysteine through the conserved F or W. A D gene is named only where the DNA matches it firmly. A clone size is listed for some rows: how often the clone was seen (once, few, many), or a class if it is expanded.

clone size,V gene,D gene,J gene,CDR3 DNA,CDR3 protein
.,TRBV15,.,TRBJ1-2,TGTGCCACCAGCAGTACCGGGGGGGCCTACGGCTACACCTTC,CATSSTGGAYGYTF
.,TRBV28,TRBD1,TRBJ2-7,TGTGCCAGCAGGCCGGGACAGGGGTATTACGAGCAGTACTTC,CASRPGQGYYEQYF
.,TRBV7-2,TRBD1,TRBJ1-2,TGTGCCAGCAGCTTACTTGGACAGGGACTAGACTATGGCTACACCTTC,CASSLLGQGLDYGYTF
few,TRBV5-1,.,TRBJ2-7,TGCGCCAGCAGCTATAACTCCTACGAGCAGTACTTC,CASSYNSYEQYF
.,TRBV2,.,TRBJ2-7,TGTGCCAGCAGTGGACAGACCTACGAGCAGTACTTC,CASSGQTYEQYF
.,TRBV7-7,.,TRBJ2-5,TGTGCTAGCAGCTCAGAGGGAAAGACCCAGTACTTC,CASSSEGKTQYF
.,TRBV9,.,TRBJ1-5,TGTGCCAGCAGCGTCACCGGTTCCCGGGATCCCCAGCATTTT,CASSVTGSRDPQHF
.,TRBV28,TRBD1,TRBJ2-1,TGTGCCAGCAGTTCGCACGACAGGGGGAAATCGGATGAGCAGTTCTTC,CASSSHDRGKSDEQFF
.,TRBV9,.,TRBJ1-2,TGTGCCAGCAGCGTCTCACCAAACTATGGCTACACCTTC,CASSVSPNYGYTF
.,TRBV29-1,.,TRBJ2-5,TGCAGCGGAAGGGGGGGGGAGACCCAGTACTTC,CSGRGGETQYF
.,TRBV19,.,TRBJ2-3,TGTGCCAGTAGTATGTCAGATACGCAGTATTTT,CASSMSDTQYF
.,TRBV6-5,.,TRBJ1-2,TGTGCCAGCGGAGACCCCAGGGGCTACACCTTC,CASGDPRGYTF